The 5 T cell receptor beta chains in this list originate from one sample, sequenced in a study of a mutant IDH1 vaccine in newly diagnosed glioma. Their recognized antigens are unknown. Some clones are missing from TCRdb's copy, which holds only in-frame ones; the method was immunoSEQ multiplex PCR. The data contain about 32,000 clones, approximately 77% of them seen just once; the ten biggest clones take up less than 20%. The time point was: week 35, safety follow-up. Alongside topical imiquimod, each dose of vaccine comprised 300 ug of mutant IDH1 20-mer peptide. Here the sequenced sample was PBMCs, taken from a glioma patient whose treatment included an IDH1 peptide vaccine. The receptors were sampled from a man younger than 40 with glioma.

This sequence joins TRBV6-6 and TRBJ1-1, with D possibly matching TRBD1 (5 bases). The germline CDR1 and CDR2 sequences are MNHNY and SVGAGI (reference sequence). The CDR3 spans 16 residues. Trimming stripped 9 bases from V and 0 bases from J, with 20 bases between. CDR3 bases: TGTGCCAGTCGGACCTCCCTTTGGGGCATGAACACTGAAGCTTTCTTT. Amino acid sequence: CASRTSLWGMNTEAFF.

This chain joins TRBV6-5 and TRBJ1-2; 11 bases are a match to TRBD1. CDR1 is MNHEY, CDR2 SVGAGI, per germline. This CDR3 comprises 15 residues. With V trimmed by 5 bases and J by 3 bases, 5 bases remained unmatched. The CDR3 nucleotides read TGTGCCAGCAGTCCGGACAGGGGGCGTTACTATGGCTACACCTTC. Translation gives CASSPDRGRYYGYTF.

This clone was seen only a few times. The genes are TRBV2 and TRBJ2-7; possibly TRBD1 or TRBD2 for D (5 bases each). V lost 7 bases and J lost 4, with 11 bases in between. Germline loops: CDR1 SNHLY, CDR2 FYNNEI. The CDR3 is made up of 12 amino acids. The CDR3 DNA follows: TGTGCCAGCACCCGGGACGAGTACGAGCAGTACTTC. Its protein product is CASTRDEYEQYF. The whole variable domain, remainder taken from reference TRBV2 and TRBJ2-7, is EPEVTQTPSHQVTQMGQEVILRCVPISNHLYFYWYRQILGQKVEFLVSFYNNEISEKSEIFDDQFSVERPDGSNFTLKIRSTKLEDSAMYFCASTRDEYEQYFGPGTRLTVT.

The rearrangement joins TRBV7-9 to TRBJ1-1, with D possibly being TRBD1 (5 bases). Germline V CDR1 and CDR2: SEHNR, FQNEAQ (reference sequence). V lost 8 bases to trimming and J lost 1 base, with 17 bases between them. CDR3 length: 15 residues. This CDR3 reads CASQLGWGSNTEAFF. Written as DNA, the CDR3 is TGTGCCAGCCAATTGGGGTGGGGGTCGAACACTGAAGCTTTCTTT. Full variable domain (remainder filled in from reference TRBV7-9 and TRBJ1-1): DTGVSQNPRHKITKRGQNVTFRCDPISEHNRLYWYRQTLGQGPEFLTYFQNEAQLEKSRLLSDRFSAERPKGSFSTLEIQRTEQGDSAMYLCASQLGWGSNTEAFFGQGTRLTVV.

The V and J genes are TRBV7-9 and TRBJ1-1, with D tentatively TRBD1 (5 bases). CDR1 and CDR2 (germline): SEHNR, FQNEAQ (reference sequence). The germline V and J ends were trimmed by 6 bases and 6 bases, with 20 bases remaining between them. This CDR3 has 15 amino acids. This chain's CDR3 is CASSSGRDGDPEAFF. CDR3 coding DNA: TGTGCCAGCAGTAGCGGCCGGGACGGTGACCCTGAAGCTTTCTTT.